Below, one T cell receptor (beta chain) is given with its context. Its antigen is unidentified. Assay used: immunoSEQ multiplex PCR; TCRdb lists only in-frame clones, some missing. The sample includes nearly 95,000 clones, approximately 82% seen only once; the top ten take more than 15%. The data belong to a study of Ad26.COV2.S vaccination and SARS-CoV-2 variants. The CDR3 is 17 residues long. V was clipped by 8 bases and J by 1 base; unmatched bases: 11. In germline, CDR1 is SNHLY, CDR2 FYNNEI. Findings and caveats of the study: It was reported that spike-specific CD8+ and CD4+ T cell responses were substantially broad after vaccination. Overall T cell responses may have been underestimated by the analyses of TCR breadth and depth. Spike-specific TCR breadth ran higher among vaccine recipients than placebo recipients.

The rearrangement links TRBV2 to TRBJ2-5; 12 bases align to TRBD2. The source was peripheral blood, collected after recovery from COVID-19. The source is a human donor who had recovered from COVID-19. This CDR3 is CASQPRTSGKFQETQYF. The DNA for the CDR3 is TGTGCCAGCCAGCCCCGGACTAGCGGGAAATTCCAAGAGACCCAGTACTTC. The full variable domain, in which reference TRBV2 and TRBJ2-5 provide the parts outside the CDR3, is EPEVTQTPSHQVTQMGQEVILRCVPISNHLYFYWYRQILGQKVEFLVSFYNNEISEKSEIFDDQFSVERPDGSNFTLKIRSTKLEDSAMYFCASQPRTSGKFQETQYFGPGTRLLVL.